These T cell receptor beta chains were read from a single sample in a study of cytomegalovirus exposure and HLA in healthy donors. Repertoires were generated with immunoSEQ multiplex PCR, while TCRdb's copy carries only in-frame clones and drops some. This table lists approximately 140,000 clones. The sample taken for sequencing was PBMCs. All receptors derive from a woman under 30 in good health and CMV-seronegative. The CDR3 runs from the conserved cysteine through the conserved F or W.

CDR3 protein,V gene,J gene
CASSVVPGSGNTIYF,TRBV9,TRBJ1-3
CASSWIGVETQYF,TRBV6-6,TRBJ2-5
CASSPTGTITDTQYF,TRBV7-3,TRBJ2-3
CASSLGSGTGNEKLFF,TRBV5-1,TRBJ1-4
CASSSGQGGNTIYF,TRBV7-3,TRBJ1-3
CASSYLEGNQPQHF,TRBV7-2,TRBJ1-5
CASSQGEGDTIYF,TRBV4-1,TRBJ1-3
CASKRQGQIYEQYF,TRBV6-1,TRBJ2-7
CSVPGQASYNEQFF,TRBV29-1,TRBJ2-1
CASTPGISNYGYTF,TRBV11-2,TRBJ1-2
CASSERTVLTSPAAYNEQFF,TRBV6-1,TRBJ2-1
CASSVSAGWGTEQFF,TRBV9,TRBJ2-1
CASSLAQGVGTEAFF,TRBV11-1,TRBJ1-1
CASSKTGGRYTDTQYF,TRBV11-2,TRBJ2-3
CASSLGTGDNTGELFF,TRBV28,TRBJ2-2
CASSYGVDQPQHF,TRBV6-5,TRBJ1-5
CASNGEREWRGDGYTF,TRBV19,TRBJ1-2